This T cell receptor beta chain came from a study of shared clonotypes between healthy human individuals. Study-wide findings and caveats: Clonotype sharing among the donors was expected to vary with sequencing depth.

The V gene end was trimmed by 6 bases and the J gene end by 4 bases; junction bases not matched to a gene: 11. The CDR3 contains 15 residues. Germline CDR1 and CDR2: MNHNS and SASEGT. Note on this clone: What it binds is not known.

Naive CD8 isolation took CD45RO-negative cells positively selected for CCR7 and excluded terminally differentiated effector memory CD45RA+ cells. Clones were read by immunoSEQ multiplex PCR, and TCRdb kept only the in-frame ones, dropping some. Of about 2.1 million clones listed, 85% to 95% are singletons. The chain links TRBV6-1 to TRBJ2-7, with 8 bases fitting TRBD2. The sequence was collected from a man between 18 and 35 years old in good health. Some clones in this sample may be carry-over from other donors' samples. Material: naive CD8+ T cells from PBMCs. For the CDR3, the DNA is TGTGCCAGCAGCACCCTCCCCCGGGGGGGGTACGAGCAGTACTTC. This translates into CASSTLPRGGYEQYF.